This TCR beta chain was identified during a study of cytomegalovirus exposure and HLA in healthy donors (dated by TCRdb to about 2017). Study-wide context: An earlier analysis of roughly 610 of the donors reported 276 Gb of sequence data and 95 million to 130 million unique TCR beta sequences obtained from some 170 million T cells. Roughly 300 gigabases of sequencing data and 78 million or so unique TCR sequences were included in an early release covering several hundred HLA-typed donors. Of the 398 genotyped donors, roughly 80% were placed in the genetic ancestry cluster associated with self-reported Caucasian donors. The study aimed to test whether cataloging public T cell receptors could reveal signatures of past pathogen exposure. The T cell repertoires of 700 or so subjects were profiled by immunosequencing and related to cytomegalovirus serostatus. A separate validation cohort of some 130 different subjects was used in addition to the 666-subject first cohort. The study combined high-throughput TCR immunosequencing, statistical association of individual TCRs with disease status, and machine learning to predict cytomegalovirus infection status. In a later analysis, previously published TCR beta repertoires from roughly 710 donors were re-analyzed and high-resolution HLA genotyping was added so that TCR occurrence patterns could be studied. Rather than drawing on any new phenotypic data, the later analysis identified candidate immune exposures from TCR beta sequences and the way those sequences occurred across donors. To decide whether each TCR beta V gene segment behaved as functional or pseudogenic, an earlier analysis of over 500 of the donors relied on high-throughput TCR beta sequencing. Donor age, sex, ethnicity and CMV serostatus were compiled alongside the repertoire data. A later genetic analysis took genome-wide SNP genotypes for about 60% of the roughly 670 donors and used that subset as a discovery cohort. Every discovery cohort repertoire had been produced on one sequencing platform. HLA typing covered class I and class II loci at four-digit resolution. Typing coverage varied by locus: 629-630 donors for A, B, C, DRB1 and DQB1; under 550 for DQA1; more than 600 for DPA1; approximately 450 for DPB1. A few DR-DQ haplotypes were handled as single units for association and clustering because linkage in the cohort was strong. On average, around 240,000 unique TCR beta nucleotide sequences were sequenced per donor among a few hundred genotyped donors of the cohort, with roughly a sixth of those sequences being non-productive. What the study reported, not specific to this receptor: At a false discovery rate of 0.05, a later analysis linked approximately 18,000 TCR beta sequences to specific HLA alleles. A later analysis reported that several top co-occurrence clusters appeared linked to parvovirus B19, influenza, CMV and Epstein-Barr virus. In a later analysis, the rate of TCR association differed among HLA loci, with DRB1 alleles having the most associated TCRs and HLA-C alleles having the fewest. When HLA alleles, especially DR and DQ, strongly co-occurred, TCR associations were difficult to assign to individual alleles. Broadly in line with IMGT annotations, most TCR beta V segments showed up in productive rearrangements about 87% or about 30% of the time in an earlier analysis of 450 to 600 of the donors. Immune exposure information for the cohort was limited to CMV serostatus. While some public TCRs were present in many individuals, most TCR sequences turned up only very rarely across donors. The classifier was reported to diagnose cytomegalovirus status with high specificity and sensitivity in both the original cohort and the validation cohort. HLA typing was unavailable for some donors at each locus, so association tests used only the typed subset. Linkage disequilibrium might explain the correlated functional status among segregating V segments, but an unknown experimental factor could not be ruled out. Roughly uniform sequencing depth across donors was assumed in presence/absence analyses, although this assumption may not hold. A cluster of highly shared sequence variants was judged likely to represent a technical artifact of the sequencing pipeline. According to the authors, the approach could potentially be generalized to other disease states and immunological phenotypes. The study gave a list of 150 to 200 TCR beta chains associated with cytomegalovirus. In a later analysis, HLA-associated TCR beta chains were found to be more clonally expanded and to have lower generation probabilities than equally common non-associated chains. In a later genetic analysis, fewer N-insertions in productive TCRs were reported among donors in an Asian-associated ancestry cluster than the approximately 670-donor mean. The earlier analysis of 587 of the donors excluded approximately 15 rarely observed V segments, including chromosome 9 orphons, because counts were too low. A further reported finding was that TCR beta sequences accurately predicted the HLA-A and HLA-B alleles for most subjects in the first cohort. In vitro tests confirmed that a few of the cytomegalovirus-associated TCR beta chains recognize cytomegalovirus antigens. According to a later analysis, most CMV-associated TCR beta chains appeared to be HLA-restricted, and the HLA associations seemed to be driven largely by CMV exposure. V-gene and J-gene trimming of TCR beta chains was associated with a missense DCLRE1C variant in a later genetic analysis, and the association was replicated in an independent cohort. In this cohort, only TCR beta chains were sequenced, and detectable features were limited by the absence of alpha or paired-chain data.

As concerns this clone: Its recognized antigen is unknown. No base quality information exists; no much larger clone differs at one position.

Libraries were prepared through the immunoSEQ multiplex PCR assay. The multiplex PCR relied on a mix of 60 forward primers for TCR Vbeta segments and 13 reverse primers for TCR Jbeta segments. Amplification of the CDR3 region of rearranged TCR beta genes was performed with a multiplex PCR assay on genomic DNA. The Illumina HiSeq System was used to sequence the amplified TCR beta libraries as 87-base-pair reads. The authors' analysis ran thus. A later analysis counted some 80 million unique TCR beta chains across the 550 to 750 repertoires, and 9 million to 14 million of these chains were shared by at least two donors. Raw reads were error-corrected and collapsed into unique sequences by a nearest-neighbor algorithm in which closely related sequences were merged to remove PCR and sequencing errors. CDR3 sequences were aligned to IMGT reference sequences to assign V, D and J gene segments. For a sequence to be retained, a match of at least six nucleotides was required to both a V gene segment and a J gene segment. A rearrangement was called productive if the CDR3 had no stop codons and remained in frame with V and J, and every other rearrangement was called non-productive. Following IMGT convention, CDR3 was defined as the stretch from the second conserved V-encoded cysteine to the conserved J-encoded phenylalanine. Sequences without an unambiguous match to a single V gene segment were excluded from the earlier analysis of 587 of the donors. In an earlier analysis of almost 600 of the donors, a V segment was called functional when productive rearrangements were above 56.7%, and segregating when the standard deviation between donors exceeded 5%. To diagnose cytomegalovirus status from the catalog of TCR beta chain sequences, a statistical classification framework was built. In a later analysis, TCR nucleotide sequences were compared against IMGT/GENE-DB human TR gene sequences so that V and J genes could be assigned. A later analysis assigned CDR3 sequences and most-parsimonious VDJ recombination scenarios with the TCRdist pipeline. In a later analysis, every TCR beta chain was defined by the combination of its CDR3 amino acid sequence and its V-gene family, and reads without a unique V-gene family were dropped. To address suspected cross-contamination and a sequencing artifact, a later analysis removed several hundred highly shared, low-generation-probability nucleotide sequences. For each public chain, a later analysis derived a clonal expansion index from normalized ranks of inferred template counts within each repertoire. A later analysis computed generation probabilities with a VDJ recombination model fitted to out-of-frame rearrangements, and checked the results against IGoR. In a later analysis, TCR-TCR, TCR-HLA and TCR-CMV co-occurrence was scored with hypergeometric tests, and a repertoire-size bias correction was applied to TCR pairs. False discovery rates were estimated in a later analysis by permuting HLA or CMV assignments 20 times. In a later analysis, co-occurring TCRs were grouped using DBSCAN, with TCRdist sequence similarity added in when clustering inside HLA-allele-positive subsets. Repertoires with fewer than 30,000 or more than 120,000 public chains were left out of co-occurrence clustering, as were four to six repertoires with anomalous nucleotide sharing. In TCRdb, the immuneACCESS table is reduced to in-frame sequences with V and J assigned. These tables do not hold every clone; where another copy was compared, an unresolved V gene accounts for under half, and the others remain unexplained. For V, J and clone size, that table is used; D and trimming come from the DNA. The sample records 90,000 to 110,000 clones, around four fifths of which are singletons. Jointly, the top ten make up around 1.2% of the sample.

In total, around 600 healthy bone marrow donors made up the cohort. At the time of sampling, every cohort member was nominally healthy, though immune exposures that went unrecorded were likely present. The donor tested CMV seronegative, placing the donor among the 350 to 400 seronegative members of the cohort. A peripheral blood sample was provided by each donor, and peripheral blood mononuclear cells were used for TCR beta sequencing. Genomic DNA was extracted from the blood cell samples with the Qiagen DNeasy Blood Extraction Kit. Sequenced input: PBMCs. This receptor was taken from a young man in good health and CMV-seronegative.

The DNA reads as follows: TGCAGCGCCGCTGGAGGGGGGGCTTTCTACAATGAGCAGTTCTTC. Protein translation: CSAAGGGAFYNEQFF. Rearrangement joined TRBV29-1 to TRBJ2-1; the D gene is perhaps TRBD2, on 7 matching bases. The CDR3 runs 15 amino acids, cysteine and phenylalanine included. Just CDR3 DNA is preserved here, 45 bases in frame from base 1. V is clipped by 7 bases and J by 3 bases, and the sequence between their germline boundaries is 19 bases long. The germline V gene encodes CDR1 SQVTM and CDR2 ANQGSEA.